The sequence of this T cell receptor (beta chain) was determined in a study of OX40 agonist ivuxolimab in advanced cancers. About the study: Hepatocellular carcinoma, melanoma, renal cell or head and neck cancer affected the dose-escalation patients. Participants could have had prior anti-PD-1, anti-PD-L1 or anti-CTLA-4 therapy, and about 40% had some.

Only one count was recorded for this clone. Its specificity is unknown. Study-level points and caveats: Among the nonresponders, some also had low normalized T-cell clonal expansion. Partial responders dosed at 0.1-3.0 mg/kg displayed clonal expansion ranking among the lowest.

Sequenced by immunoSEQ multiplex PCR; TCRdb stores in-frame clones only, minus some. The table has tens of thousands of clones, 92% seen once; the top ten hold approximately 3%. Sequenced material: CD4+ or CD8+ T cells sorted from blood, taken in a trial of the OX40 agonist ivuxolimab. This receptor was taken from an adult with an advanced solid tumor such as melanoma, head and neck, liver or kidney cancer.

The CDR3 DNA is TGTGCCAGCAGTTCCTGGACAGCAGAAGCTTTCTTT. Amino acids: CASSSWTAEAFF. The chain couples TRBV28 to TRBJ1-1; possible D gene TRBD1, 6 bases. The CDR3 consists of 12 residues. Germline V CDR1 and CDR2: MDHEN, SYDVKM. The V and J ends lost 4 bases and 8 bases respectively, with 11 bases between them.